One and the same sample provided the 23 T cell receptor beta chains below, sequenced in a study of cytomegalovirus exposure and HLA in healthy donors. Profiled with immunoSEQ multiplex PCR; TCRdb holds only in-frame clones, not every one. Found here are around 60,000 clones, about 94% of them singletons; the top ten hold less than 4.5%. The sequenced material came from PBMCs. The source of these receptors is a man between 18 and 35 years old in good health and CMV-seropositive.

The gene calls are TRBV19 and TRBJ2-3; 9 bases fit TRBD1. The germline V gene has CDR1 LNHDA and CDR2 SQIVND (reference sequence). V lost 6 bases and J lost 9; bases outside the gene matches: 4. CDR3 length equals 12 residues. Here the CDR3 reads CASRDRGGTQYF. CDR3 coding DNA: TGTGCCAGTAGGGACAGGGGAGGAACGCAGTATTTT.

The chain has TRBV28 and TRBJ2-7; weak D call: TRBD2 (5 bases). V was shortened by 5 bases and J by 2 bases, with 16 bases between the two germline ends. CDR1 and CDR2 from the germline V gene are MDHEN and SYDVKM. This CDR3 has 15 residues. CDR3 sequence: CASSPTRAVTYEQYF. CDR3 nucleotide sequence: TGTGCCAGCAGTCCAACTAGGGCGGTGACCTACGAGCAGTACTTC.

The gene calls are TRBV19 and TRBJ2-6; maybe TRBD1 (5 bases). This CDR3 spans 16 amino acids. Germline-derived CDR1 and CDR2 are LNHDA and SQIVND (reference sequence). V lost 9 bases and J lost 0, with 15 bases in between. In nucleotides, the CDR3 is TGTGCCAGAGGGGTCGAGGTCTGCTCTGGGGCCAACGTCCTGACTTTC. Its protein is CARGVEVCSGANVLTF.

CDR3 coding DNA: TGTGCCAGCAGCTCCCCCCCAGGGAGGGGTGCCACTAATGAAAAACTGTTTTTT. This sequence encodes CASSSPPGRGATNEKLFF. J is TRBJ1-4 and V is TRBV7-2, with D perhaps TRBD1 (5 bases). Germline V lookup: CDR1 SGHTA, CDR2 FQGNSA. This CDR3 comprises 18 residues. V was shortened by 4 bases and J by 2 bases, with 20 bases between the two germline ends.

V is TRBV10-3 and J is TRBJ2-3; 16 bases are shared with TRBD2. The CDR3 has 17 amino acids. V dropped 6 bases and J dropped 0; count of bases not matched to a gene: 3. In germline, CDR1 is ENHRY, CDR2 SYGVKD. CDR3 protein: CAISPGLAGGSTDTQYF. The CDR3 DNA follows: TGTGCCATCAGCCCGGGACTAGCGGGGGGGAGCACAGATACGCAGTATTTT.

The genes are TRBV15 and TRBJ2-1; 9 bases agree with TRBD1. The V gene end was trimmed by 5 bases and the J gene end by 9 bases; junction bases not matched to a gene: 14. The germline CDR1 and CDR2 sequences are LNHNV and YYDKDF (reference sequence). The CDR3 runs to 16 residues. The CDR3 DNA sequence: TGTGCCACCAGCGCGGGCCCGGGACAGGGTAGCCTTGAGCAGTTCTTC. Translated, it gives CATSAGPGQGSLEQFF. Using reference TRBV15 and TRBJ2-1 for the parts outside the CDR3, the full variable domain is DAMVIQNPRYQVTQFGKPVTLSCSQTLNHNVMYWYQQKSSQAPKLLFHYYDKDFNNEADTPDNFQSRRPNTSFCFLDIRSPGLGDTAMYLCATSAGPGQGSLEQFFGPGTRLTVL.

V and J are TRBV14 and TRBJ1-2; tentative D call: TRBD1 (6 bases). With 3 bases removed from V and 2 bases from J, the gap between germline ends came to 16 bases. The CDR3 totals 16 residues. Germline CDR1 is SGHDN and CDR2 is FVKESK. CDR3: CASSQKPGHENYGYTF. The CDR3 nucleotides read TGTGCCAGCAGCCAGAAGCCGGGACACGAGAACTATGGCTACACCTTC.

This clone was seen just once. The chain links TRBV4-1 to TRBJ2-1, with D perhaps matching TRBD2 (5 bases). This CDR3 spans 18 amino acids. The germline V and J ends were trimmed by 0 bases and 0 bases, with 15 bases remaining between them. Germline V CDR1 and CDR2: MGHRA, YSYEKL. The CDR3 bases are TGCGCCAGCAGCCAAGATCCCGGACGAACTAGCTCCTACAATGAGCAGTTCTTC. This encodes CASSQDPGRTSSYNEQFF.

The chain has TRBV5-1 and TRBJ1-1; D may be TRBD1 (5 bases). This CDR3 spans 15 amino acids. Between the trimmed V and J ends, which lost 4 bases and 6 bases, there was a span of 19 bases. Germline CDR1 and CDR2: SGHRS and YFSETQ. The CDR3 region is CASSRTWGDRAEAFF. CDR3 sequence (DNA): TGCGCCAGCAGCCGAACCTGGGGGGACCGAGCTGAAGCTTTCTTT.

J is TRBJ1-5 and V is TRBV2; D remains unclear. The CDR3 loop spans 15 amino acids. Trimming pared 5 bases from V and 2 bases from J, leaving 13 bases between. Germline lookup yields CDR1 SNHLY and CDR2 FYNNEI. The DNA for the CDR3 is TGTGCCAGCAGTACACAGTATTCCGGCAATCAGCCCCAGCATTTT. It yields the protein CASSTQYSGNQPQHF.

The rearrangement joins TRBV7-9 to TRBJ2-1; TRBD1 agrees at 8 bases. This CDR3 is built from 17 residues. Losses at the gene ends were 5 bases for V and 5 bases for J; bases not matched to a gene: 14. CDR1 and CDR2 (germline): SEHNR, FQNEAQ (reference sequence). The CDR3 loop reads CASSPPQGAPHNNEQFF. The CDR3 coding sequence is TGTGCCAGCAGCCCCCCTCAGGGGGCACCCCACAACAATGAGCAGTTCTTC.

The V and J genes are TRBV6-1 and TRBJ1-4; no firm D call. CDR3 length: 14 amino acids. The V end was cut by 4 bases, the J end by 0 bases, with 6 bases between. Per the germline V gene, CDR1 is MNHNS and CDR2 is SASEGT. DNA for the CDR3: TGTGCCAGCAGTGTGTCAGCAACTAATGAAAAACTGTTTTTT. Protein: CASSVSATNEKLFF.

The CDR3 sequence is CASSIRPDTANGYTF. The CDR3 DNA follows: TGTGCCAGTAGTATCCGTCCGGACACCGCTAATGGCTACACCTTC. The rearrangement uses TRBV19 and TRBJ1-2, with D possibly TRBD1 on 5 matching bases. The CDR3 is 15 amino acids. Germline loops: CDR1 LNHDA, CDR2 SQIVND (reference sequence). V was shortened by 3 bases and J by 6 bases, with 17 bases between the two germline ends.

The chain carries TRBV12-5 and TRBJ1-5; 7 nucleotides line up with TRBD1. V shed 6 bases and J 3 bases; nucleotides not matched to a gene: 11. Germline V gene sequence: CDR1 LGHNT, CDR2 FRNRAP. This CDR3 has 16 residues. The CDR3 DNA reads TGTGCTAGTGGCTCACACTTAACAGGGGTCAATCAGCCCCAGCATTTT. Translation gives CASGSHLTGVNQPQHF.

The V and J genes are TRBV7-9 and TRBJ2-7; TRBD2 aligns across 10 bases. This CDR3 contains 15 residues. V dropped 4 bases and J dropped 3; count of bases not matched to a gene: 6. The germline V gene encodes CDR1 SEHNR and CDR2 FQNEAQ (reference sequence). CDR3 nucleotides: TGTGCCAGCAGCTCCTCTAGCGGGGGAAGCTACGAGCAGTACTTC. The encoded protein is CASSSSSGGSYEQYF.

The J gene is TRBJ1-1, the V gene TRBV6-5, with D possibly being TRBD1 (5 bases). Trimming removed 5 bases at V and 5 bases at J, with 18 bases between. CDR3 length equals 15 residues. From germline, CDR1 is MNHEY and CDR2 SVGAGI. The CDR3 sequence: CASSNTGEGRTEAFF. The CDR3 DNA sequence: TGTGCCAGCAGTAATACAGGTGAGGGGAGGACTGAAGCTTTCTTT.

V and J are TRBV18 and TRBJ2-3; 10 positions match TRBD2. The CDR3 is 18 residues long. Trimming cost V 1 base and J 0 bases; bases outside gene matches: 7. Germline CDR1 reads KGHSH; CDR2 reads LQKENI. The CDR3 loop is CASSPLPPSGSSTDTQYF. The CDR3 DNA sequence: TGTGCCAGCTCACCACTCCCCCCTAGCGGGAGCAGCACAGATACGCAGTATTTT.

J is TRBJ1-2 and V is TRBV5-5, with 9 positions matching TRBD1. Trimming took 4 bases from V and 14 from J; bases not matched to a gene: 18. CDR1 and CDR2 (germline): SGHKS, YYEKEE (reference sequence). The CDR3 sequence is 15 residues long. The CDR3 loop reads CASSPFLGTGIEGTF. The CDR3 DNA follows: TGTGCCAGCAGCCCCTTTCTCGGGACAGGGATCGAAGGTACCTTC.

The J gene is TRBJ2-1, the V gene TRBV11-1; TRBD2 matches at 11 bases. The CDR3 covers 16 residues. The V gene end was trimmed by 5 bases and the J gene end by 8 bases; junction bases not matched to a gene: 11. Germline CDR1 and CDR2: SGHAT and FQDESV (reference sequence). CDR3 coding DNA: TGTGCCAGCAGCACAATCGGACTAGCGGGTTGGGATGAGCAGTTCTTC. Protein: CASSTIGLAGWDEQFF.

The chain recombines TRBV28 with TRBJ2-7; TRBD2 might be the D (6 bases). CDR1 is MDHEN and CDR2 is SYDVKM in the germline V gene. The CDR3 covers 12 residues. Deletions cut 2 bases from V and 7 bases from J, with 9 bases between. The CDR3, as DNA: TGTGCCAGCAGTTTAGGAGGGCTGGAGCAGTACTTC. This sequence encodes CASSLGGLEQYF.

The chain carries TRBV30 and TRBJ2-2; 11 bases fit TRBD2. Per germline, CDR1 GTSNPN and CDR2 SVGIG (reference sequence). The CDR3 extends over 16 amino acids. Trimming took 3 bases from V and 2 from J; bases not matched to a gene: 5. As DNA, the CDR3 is TGTGCCTGGAGAAATAGCGGGGGGGGTAACACCGGGGAGCTGTTTTTT. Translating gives CAWRNSGGGNTGELFF.

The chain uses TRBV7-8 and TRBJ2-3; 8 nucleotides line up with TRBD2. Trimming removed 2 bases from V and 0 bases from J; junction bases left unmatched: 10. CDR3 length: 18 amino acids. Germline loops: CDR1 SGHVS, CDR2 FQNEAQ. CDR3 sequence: CASSLTAGVFSSTDTQYF. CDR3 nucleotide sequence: TGTGCCAGCAGCTTAACAGCGGGGGTGTTTTCTAGCACAGATACGCAGTATTTT.

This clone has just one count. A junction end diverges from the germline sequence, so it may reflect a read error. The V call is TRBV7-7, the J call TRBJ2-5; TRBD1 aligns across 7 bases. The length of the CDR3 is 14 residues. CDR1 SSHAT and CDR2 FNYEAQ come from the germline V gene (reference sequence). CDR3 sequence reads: CASSPGQYQETQYF. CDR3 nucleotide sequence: TGTGCTAGCAGCCCGGGACAGTACCAAGAGACCCAGTACTTC.